The source of this T cell receptor (beta chain) is a study of early stage breast cancer tumors. The overall study: Of fewer than 20 invasive breast tumors, about a dozen were hormone receptor-positive, HER2-negative.

This CDR3 is 13 amino acids long. The ends were cut back, 5 bases at V and 1 base at J, with 6 bases in the middle. In germline, CDR1 is SNHLY, CDR2 FYNNEI. Blood replicates held 0.5 ug DNA, tumor or normal breast about 1.5 ug, two each. Libraries were prepared by immunoSEQ multiplex PCR; TCRdb keeps only in-frame clonotypes and omits some of them. The data contain about 50,000 clones, about three quarters of them singletons. The chain couples TRBV2 to TRBJ1-3; D is undetermined. Sequencing was performed on blood. The receptor's source is a middle-aged person with breast cancer. CDR3 region: CASSFPSGNTIYF. The CDR3 nucleotides read TGTGCCAGCAGTTTCCCTTCTGGAAACACCATATATTTT.